The entry below gives a single TCR beta chain sequence along with its context. What was amplified from RNA transcripts were TCR beta CDR3 regions. HTBI primers were employed in a first-round RT-PCR of the TCR CDR3. TCRdb redid the calling of the multiplex PCR reads with MiXCR, one entry per CDR3 protein. There are nearly 750,000 distinct CDR3 sequences in the sample; 30% to 40% occur only once, and roughly 31% lies in the top ten. The data stem from a study of T cells in Graves' hyperthyroidism and ophthalmopathy. Study details: Peripheral blood was secured at the point of initial diagnosis, before any treatment.

Germline CDR1 and CDR2: ENHRY and SYGVKD. V lost 0 bases and J lost 9, with 9 bases in between. The CDR3 loop spans 12 amino acids. A lack of ophthalmopathy progression within 18 months defined stable Graves' hyperthyroidism. Uncontrolled infection, other autoimmune disease, pregnancy or lactation led to exclusion. Diagnosis relied on clinical symptoms, serum thyroxine and TRAb, thyroid ultrasound and orbital computed tomography. V and J are TRBV10-3 and TRBJ2-7; tentatively, D is TRBD1 (6 bases). Sequencing used blood. The sequence was collected from a woman in her thirties or forties with Graves' hyperthyroidism. CDR3 DNA: TGTGCCATCAGTGAGTCGGACAGTTTGCAGTACTTC. Translation gives CAISESDSLQYF.